The rows below give T cell receptor beta chains drawn from one sample of a study of CD8 T cells in Susac syndrome. One entry per CDR3 protein results from TCRdb running MiXCR on the immunoSEQ multiplex PCR reads. The sample has a few hundred thousand distinct CDR3 sequences; about 90% are singletons. The sequenced sample was CD4+ T cells from PBMCs. These receptors came from a human donor with multiple sclerosis. The CDR3 runs from the conserved cysteine through the conserved F or W. D genes are given only for firm matches. Clone size is stated in some rows and not others, as once, few, many or a class when expanded.

j_call: TRBJ2-5; v_call: TRBV3-1; d_call: NA; clone_size: NA; cdr3_aa: CASSTGPDQYF; cdr3_nt: TGTGCCAGCAGTACAGGCCCCGACCAGTACTTC
j_call: TRBJ2-5; v_call: TRBV7-9; d_call: NA; clone_size: NA; cdr3_aa: CASSLLGAETQYF; cdr3_nt: TGTGCCAGCAGCCTTCTAGGGGCAGAGACCCAGTACTTC
j_call: TRBJ1-5; v_call: TRBV29-1; d_call: NA; clone_size: NA; cdr3_aa: CSVEEAPGQPQHF; cdr3_nt: TGCAGCGTTGAAGAGGCCCCCGGGCAGCCCCAGCATTTT
j_call: TRBJ2-2; v_call: TRBV19; d_call: NA; clone_size: NA; cdr3_aa: CASSPMGAGELFF; cdr3_nt: TGTGCCAGTAGTCCAATGGGGGCCGGGGAGCTGTTTTTT
j_call: TRBJ1-5; v_call: TRBV5-8; d_call: NA; clone_size: NA; cdr3_aa: CASSLVQGGNQPQHF; cdr3_nt: TGTGCCAGCAGCTTGGTGCAGGGTGGCAATCAGCCCCAGCATTTT
j_call: TRBJ2-3; v_call: TRBV20-1; d_call: NA; clone_size: NA; cdr3_aa: CGFKGSVDTQYF; cdr3_nt: TGCGGCTTCAAAGGCTCTGTAGATACGCAGTATTTT
j_call: TRBJ1-5; v_call: TRBV19; d_call: NA; clone_size: NA; cdr3_aa: CASTPGRTLGNQPQHF; cdr3_nt: TGTGCCAGTACTCCAGGCCGTACCTTGGGCAATCAGCCCCAGCATTTT
j_call: TRBJ1-1; v_call: TRBV7-7; d_call: NA; clone_size: few; cdr3_aa: CASSLDANTEAFF; cdr3_nt: TGTGCTAGCAGCTTAGACGCGAACACTGAAGCTTTCTTT
j_call: TRBJ1-2; v_call: TRBV12-3/TRBV12-4; d_call: TRBD1; clone_size: NA; cdr3_aa: CASILDRGSSYGYTF; cdr3_nt: TGTGCCAGCATCCTGGACAGGGGATCATCTTATGGCTACACCTTC
j_call: TRBJ2-7; v_call: TRBV11-2; d_call: NA; clone_size: NA; cdr3_aa: CASSLSTPAYEQYF; cdr3_nt: TGTGCCAGCAGCTTAAGCACTCCTGCCTACGAGCAGTACTTC
j_call: TRBJ2-5; v_call: TRBV5-1; d_call: TRBD1; clone_size: NA; cdr3_aa: CASSFPTGVTGETQYF; cdr3_nt: TGCGCCAGCAGCTTCCCGACAGGGGTGACGGGTGAGACCCAGTACTTC
j_call: TRBJ1-1; v_call: TRBV2; d_call: NA; clone_size: once; cdr3_aa: CASSVQGSNTEAFF; cdr3_nt: TGTGCCAGCAGCGTACAGGGTTCGAACACTGAAGCTTTCTTT
j_call: TRBJ2-2; v_call: TRBV27; d_call: NA; clone_size: NA; cdr3_aa: CASSLYFGVSPGELFF; cdr3_nt: TGTGCCAGCAGTTTATATTTCGGGGTTTCACCCGGGGAGCTGTTTTTT
j_call: TRBJ1-5; v_call: TRBV7-2; d_call: NA; clone_size: NA; cdr3_aa: CASSLVAGPNQPQHF; cdr3_nt: TGTGCCAGCAGCTTAGTTGCGGGCCCCAATCAGCCCCAGCATTTT
j_call: TRBJ2-2; v_call: TRBV20-1; d_call: TRBD1; clone_size: NA; cdr3_aa: CSARDRVSGELFF; cdr3_nt: TGCAGTGCCAGGGACAGGGTTTCCGGGGAGCTGTTTTTT
j_call: TRBJ2-5; v_call: TRBV7-9; d_call: NA; clone_size: NA; cdr3_aa: CASSLEVGETQYF; cdr3_nt: TGTGCCAGCAGCTTGGAGGTGGGGGAGACCCAGTACTTC
j_call: TRBJ2-7; v_call: TRBV3-1; d_call: NA; clone_size: NA; cdr3_aa: CASSRNLLRDFYEQYF; cdr3_nt: TGTGCCAGCAGCCGGAACTTGTTAAGGGACTTCTACGAGCAGTACTTC
j_call: TRBJ2-3; v_call: TRBV11-3; d_call: NA; clone_size: NA; cdr3_aa: CASSLVRGTDTQYF; cdr3_nt: TGTGCCAGCAGCTTAGTCCGCGGCACAGATACGCAGTATTTT
j_call: TRBJ2-5; v_call: TRBV6-2/TRBV6-3; d_call: TRBD2; clone_size: few; cdr3_aa: CASSSGTSGGETQYF; cdr3_nt: TGTGCCAGCAGTTCCGGGACTAGCGGGGGAGAGACCCAGTACTTC
j_call: TRBJ2-1; v_call: TRBV11-2; d_call: NA; clone_size: once; cdr3_aa: CASSQEAPEKQFF; cdr3_nt: TGTGCCAGCAGCCAAGAGGCTCCCGAAAAGCAGTTCTTC
j_call: TRBJ1-5; v_call: TRBV7-9; d_call: NA; clone_size: NA; cdr3_aa: CASSLIGGPQHF; cdr3_nt: TGTGCCAGCAGCTTAATCGGGGGGCCCCAGCATTTT
j_call: TRBJ1-1; v_call: TRBV5-1; d_call: TRBD1; clone_size: NA; cdr3_aa: CASSHGTGAEAFF; cdr3_nt: TGCGCCAGCAGCCACGGGACAGGAGCTGAAGCTTTCTTT
j_call: TRBJ2-2; v_call: TRBV27; d_call: NA; clone_size: few; cdr3_aa: CASSLRGTGELFF; cdr3_nt: TGTGCCAGCAGTTTAAGGGGAACCGGGGAGCTGTTTTTT
j_call: TRBJ1-5; v_call: TRBV7-8; d_call: NA; clone_size: NA; cdr3_aa: CASSLAAGSNQPQHF; cdr3_nt: TGTGCCAGCAGCTTAGCGGCCGGTAGCAATCAGCCCCAGCATTTT
j_call: TRBJ2-7; v_call: TRBV7-3; d_call: TRBD2; clone_size: NA; cdr3_aa: CASSPAGTSGGEQYF; cdr3_nt: TGTGCCAGCAGCCCCGCCGGGACTAGCGGCGGGGAGCAGTACTTC
j_call: TRBJ2-7; v_call: TRBV11-2; d_call: NA; clone_size: once; cdr3_aa: CASSYGTSTSYEQYF; cdr3_nt: TGTGCCAGCAGCTATGGGACATCGACCTCCTACGAGCAGTACTTC
j_call: TRBJ1-4; v_call: TRBV7-6; d_call: NA; clone_size: NA; cdr3_aa: CASRKGVGTNEKLFF; cdr3_nt: TGTGCCAGCAGAAAGGGGGTCGGAACTAATGAAAAACTGTTTTTT
j_call: TRBJ2-2; v_call: TRBV5-4; d_call: NA; clone_size: NA; cdr3_aa: CASSSGGATNTGELFF; cdr3_nt: TGTGCCAGCAGCTCCGGGGGAGCGACGAACACCGGGGAGCTGTTTTTT
j_call: TRBJ2-1; v_call: TRBV20-1; d_call: NA; clone_size: NA; cdr3_aa: CSARLNSYNEQFF; cdr3_nt: TGCAGTGCTCGACTAAACTCCTACAATGAGCAGTTCTTC
j_call: TRBJ2-5; v_call: TRBV19; d_call: NA; clone_size: NA; cdr3_aa: CASSIMETQYF; cdr3_nt: TGTGCCAGTAGTATCATGGAGACCCAGTACTTC
j_call: TRBJ2-3; v_call: TRBV7-9; d_call: TRBD1; clone_size: once; cdr3_aa: CATSLAQGRSTDTQYF; cdr3_nt: TGTGCCACCAGCTTGGCACAGGGGAGATCCACAGATACGCAGTATTTT
j_call: TRBJ2-1; v_call: TRBV28; d_call: TRBD1; clone_size: once; cdr3_aa: CASRLAGTGSSQFF; cdr3_nt: TGTGCCAGCAGACTGGCCGGGACAGGGTCGTCCCAGTTCTTC
j_call: TRBJ1-6; v_call: TRBV20-1; d_call: NA; clone_size: NA; cdr3_aa: CSARDSSNSPLHF; cdr3_nt: TGCAGTGCTAGGGACAGTTCTAATTCACCCCTCCACTTT
j_call: TRBJ1-5; v_call: TRBV7-2; d_call: TRBD1; clone_size: NA; cdr3_aa: CASSPNPQGLSNQPQHF; cdr3_nt: TGTGCCAGCAGCCCTAACCCACAGGGGTTGAGCAATCAGCCCCAGCATTTT
j_call: TRBJ1-3; v_call: TRBV20-1; d_call: NA; clone_size: NA; cdr3_aa: CSARGVGNTIYF; cdr3_nt: TGCAGTGCTAGGGGTGTGGGAAACACCATATATTTT
j_call: TRBJ2-3; v_call: TRBV30; d_call: TRBD1; clone_size: NA; cdr3_aa: CAWSSGQGFTDTQYF; cdr3_nt: TGTGCCTGGAGTAGTGGACAGGGGTTCACAGATACGCAGTATTTT